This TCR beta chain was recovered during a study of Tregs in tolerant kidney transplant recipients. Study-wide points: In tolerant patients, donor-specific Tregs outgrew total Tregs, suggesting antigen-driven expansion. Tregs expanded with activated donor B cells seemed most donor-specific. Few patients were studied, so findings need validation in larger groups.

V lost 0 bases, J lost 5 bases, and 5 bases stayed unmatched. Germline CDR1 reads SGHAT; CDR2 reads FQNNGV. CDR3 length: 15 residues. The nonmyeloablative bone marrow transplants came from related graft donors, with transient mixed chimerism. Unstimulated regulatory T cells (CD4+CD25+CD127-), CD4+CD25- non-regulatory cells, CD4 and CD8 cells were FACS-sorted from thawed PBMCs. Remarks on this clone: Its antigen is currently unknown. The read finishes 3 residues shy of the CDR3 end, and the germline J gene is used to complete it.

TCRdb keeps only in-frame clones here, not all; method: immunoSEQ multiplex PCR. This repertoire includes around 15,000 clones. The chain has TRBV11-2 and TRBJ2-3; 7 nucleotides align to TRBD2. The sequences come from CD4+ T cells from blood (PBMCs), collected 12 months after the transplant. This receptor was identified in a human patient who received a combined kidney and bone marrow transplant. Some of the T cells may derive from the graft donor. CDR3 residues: CASSLELARRDTQYF. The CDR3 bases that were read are TGTGCCAGCAGCTTAGAACTAGCGCGACGAGATACG. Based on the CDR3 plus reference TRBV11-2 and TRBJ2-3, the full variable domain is EAGVAQSPRYKIIEKRQSVAFWCNPISGHATLYWYQQILGQGPKLLIQFQNNGVVDDSQLPKDRFSAERLKGVDSTLKIQPAKLEDSAVYLCASSLELARRDTQYFGPGTRLTVL.